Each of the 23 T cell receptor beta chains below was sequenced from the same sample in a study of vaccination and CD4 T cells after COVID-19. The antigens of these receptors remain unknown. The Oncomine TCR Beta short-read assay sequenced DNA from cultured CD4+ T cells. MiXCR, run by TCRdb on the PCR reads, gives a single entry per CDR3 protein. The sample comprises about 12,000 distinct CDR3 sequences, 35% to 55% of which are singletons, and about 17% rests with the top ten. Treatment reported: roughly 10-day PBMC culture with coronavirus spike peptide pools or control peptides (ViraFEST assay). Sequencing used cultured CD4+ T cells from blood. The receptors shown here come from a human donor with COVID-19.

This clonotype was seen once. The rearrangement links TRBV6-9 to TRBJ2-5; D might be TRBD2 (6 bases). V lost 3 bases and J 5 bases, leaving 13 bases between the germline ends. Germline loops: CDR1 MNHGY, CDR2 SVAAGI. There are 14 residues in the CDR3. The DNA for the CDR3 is TGTGCCAGCAGTTACCGAGACGGGGGTGAGACCCAGTACTTC. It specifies CASSYRDGGETQYF.

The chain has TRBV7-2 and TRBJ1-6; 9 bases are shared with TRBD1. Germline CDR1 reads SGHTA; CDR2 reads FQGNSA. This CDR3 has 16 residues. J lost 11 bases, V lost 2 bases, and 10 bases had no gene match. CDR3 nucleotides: TGTGCCAGCAGCTTAACTTCCGGGACAGGGTCTCCACCCCTCCACTTT. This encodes CASSLTSGTGSPPLHF.

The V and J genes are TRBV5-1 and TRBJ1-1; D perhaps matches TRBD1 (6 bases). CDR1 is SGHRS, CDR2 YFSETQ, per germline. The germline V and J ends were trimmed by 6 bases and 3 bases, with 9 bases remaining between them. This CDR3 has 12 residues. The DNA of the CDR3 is TGCGCCAGCACTACAGGGTACACTGAAGCTTTCTTT. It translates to CASTTGYTEAFF. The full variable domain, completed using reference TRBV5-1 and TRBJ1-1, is KAGVTQTPRYLIKTRGQQVTLSCSPISGHRSVSWYQQTPGQGLQFLFEYFSETQRNKGNFPGRFSGRQFSNSRSEMNVSTLELGDSALYLCASTTGYTEAFFGQGTRLTVV.

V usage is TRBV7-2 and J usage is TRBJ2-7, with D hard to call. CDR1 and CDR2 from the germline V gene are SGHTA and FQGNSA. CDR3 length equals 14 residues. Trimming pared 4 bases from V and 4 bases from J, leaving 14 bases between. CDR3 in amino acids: CASSSGVLGYEQYF. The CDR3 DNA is TGTGCCAGCAGCTCCGGTGTCCTAGGGTACGAGCAGTACTTC.

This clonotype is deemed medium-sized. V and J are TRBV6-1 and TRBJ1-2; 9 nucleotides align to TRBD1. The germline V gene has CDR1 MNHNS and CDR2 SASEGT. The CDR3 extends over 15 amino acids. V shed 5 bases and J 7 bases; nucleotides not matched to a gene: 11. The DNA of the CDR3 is TGTGCCAGCAGTCCCCGGACAGGGGCCCTTCTTGGCTACACCTTC. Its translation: CASSPRTGALLGYTF.

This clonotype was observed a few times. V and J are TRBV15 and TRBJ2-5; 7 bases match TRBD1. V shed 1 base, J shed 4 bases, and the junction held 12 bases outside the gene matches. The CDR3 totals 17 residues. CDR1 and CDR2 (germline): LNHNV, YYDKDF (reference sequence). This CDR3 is CATSRVRGKAAGETQYF. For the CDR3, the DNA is TGTGCCACCAGCAGAGTCAGGGGGAAGGCCGCCGGAGAGACCCAGTACTTC.

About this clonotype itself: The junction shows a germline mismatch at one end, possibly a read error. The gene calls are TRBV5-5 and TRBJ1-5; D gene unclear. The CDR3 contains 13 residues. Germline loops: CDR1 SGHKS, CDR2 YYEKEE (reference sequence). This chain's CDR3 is CANSLDWYQPQHF. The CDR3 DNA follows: TGTGCCAACAGCTTGGATTGGTATCAGCCCCAGCATTTT.

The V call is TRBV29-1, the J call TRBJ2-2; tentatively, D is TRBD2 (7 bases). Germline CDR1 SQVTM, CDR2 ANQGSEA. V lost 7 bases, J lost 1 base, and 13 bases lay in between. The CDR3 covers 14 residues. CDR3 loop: CSGRGGWNTGELFF. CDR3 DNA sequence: TGCAGCGGCCGCGGGGGCTGGAACACCGGGGAGCTGTTTTTT.

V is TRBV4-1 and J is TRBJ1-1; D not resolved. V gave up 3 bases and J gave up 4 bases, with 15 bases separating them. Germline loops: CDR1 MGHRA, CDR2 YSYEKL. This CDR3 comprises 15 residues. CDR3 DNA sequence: TGCGCCAGCAGCCACCCGCCCCGCGGGGTCACTGAAGCTTTCTTT. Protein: CASSHPPRGVTEAFF.

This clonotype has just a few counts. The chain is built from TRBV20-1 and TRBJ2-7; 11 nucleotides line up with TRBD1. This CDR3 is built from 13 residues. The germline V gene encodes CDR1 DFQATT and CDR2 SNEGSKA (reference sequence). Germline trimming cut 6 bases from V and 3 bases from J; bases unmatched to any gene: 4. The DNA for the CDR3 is TGCAGTGCGGTCGGGACAGGGGGCTACGAGCAGTACTTC. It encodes CSAVGTGGYEQYF.

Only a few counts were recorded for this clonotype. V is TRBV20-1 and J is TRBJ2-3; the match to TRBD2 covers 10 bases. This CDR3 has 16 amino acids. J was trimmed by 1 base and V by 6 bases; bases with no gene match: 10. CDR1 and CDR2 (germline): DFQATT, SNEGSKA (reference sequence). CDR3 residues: CSAEMRLAGGTDTQYF. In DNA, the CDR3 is TGCAGTGCGGAGATGCGGCTAGCGGGAGGCACAGATACGCAGTATTTT.

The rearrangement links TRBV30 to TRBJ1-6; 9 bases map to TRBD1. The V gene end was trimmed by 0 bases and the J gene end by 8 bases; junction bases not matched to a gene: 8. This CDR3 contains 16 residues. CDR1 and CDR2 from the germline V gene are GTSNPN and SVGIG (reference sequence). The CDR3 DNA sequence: TGTGCCTGGAGTGTAACGGGGACAGGGAGGGATTCACCCCTCCACTTT. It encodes CAWSVTGTGRDSPLHF.

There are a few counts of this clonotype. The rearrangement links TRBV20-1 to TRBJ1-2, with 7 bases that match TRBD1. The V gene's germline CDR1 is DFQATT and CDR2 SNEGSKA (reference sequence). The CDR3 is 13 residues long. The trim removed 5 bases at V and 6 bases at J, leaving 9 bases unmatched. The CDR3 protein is CSASPVDRDGYTF. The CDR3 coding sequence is TGCAGTGCTTCTCCAGTAGACAGGGATGGCTACACCTTC.

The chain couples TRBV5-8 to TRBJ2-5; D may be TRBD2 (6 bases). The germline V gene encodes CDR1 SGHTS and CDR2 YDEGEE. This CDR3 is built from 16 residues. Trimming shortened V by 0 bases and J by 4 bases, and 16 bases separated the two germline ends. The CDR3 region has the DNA TGTGCCAGCAGCTTGGTTCTTCAGGCCGGGGGAGAGACCCAGTACTTC. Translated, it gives CASSLVLQAGGETQYF.

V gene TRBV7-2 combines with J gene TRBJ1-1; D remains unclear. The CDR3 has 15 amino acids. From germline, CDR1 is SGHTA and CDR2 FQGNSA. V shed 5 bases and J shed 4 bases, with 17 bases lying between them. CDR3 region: CASSPQIGRSTEAFF. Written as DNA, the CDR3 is TGTGCCAGCAGCCCGCAGATTGGAAGGAGCACTGAAGCTTTCTTT.

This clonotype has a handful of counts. In DNA form, the CDR3 reads TGTGCCAGCAGTCCTCAGGGGACGAACACTGAAGCTTTCTTT. Residues: CASSPQGTNTEAFF. This rearrangement joins TRBV7-3 to TRBJ1-1, with a weak D call TRBD1 (6 bases). The CDR3 sequence is 14 residues long. The germline V gene encodes CDR1 SGHTA and CDR2 FQGTGA. V was pared by 6 bases and J by 1 base, with 12 bases between.

The CDR3 here is CASSATGGFGYTF. In nucleotides, the CDR3 is TGTGCCAGCAGCGCTACAGGGGGCTTTGGCTACACCTTC. The V and J genes are TRBV7-9 and TRBJ1-2; TRBD1 aligns across 9 bases. In germline, CDR1 is SEHNR, CDR2 FQNEAQ (reference sequence). The V segment lost 5 bases and the J segment 7 bases; nucleotides outside the gene matches: 5. The CDR3 spans 13 residues. The full variable domain, its missing parts supplied by reference TRBV7-9 and TRBJ1-2, is DTGVSQNPRHKITKRGQNVTFRCDPISEHNRLYWYRQTLGQGPEFLTYFQNEAQLEKSRLLSDRFSAERPKGSFSTLEIQRTEQGDSAMYLCASSATGGFGYTFGSGTRLTVV.

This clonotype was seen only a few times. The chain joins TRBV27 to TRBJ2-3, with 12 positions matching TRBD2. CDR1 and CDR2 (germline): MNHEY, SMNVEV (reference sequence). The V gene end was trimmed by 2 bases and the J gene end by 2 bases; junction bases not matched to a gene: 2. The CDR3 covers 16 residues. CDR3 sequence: CASSLGLAGSTDTQYF. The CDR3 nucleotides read TGTGCCAGCAGTTTAGGACTAGCGGGGTCCACAGATACGCAGTATTTT.

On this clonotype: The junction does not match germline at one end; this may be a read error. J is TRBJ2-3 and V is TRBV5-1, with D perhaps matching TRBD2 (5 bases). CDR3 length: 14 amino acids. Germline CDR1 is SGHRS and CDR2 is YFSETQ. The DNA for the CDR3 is TGCGCCAGCAGCTGGACCCCTAGCAAAGATACGCAGTATTTT. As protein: CASSWTPSKDTQYF. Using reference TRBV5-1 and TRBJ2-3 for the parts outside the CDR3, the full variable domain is KAGVTQTPRYLIKTRGQQVTLSCSPISGHRSVSWYQQTPGQGLQFLFEYFSETQRNKGNFPGRFSGRQFSNSRSEMNVSTLELGDSALYLCASSWTPSKDTQYFGPGTRLTVL.

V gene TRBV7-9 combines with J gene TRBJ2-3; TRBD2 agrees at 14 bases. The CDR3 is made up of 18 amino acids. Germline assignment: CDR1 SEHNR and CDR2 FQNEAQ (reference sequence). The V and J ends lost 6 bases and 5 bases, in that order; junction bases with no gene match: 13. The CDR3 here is CASRYGSGLAGEQDTQYF. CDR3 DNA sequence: TGTGCCAGCAGATACGGGTCGGGACTAGCGGGGGAGCAAGATACGCAGTATTTT.

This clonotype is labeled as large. This CDR3 is CAWMTDSYEQYF. The CDR3 DNA follows: TGTGCCTGGATGACAGACTCCTACGAGCAGTACTTC. The V gene is TRBV30, the J gene TRBJ2-7; D is possibly TRBD1 (5 bases). Germline values: CDR1 GTSNPN, CDR2 SVGIG (reference sequence). V lost 4 bases, J lost 0 bases, and 7 bases lay in between. The CDR3 has 12 amino acids.

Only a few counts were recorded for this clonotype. The CDR3 sequence is CASSRMTSGQETQYF. Here the CDR3 DNA reads TGTGCCAGCAGTCGAATGACTAGCGGACAAGAGACCCAGTACTTC. This chain links TRBV6-1 with TRBJ2-5; TRBD2 agrees at 9 bases. This CDR3 comprises 15 residues. The germline CDR1 and CDR2 sequences are MNHNS and SASEGT. J gave up 2 bases and V 5 bases, and 6 bases lay outside the gene matches.

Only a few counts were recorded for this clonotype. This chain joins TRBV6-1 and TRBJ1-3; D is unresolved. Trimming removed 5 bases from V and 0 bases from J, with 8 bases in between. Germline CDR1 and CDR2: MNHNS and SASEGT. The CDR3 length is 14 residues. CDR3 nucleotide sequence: TGTGCCAGCAGTCCATCGAACTCTGGAAACACCATATATTTT. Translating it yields CASSPSNSGNTIYF.